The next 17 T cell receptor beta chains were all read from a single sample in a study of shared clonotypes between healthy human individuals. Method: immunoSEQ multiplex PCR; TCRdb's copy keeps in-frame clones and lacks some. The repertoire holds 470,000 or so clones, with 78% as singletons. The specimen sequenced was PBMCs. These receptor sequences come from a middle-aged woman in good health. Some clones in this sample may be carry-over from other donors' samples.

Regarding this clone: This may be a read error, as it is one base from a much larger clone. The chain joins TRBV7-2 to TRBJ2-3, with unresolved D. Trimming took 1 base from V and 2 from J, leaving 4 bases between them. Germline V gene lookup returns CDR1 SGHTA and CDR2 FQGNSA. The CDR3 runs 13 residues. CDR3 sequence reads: CASSLGTTDTQYF. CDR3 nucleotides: TGTGCCAGCAGCTTAGGAACCACAGATACGCAGTATTTT.

DNA of the CDR3: TGTGCCACCGCTAGGGGCGGGAGCGCAGATACGCAGTATTTT. Encoded protein: CATARGGSADTQYF. The chain couples TRBV15 to TRBJ2-3, with TRBD2 matching over 7 bases. V trimming: 8 bases; J trimming: 4 bases; junction bases outside the gene matches: 9. Germline V gives CDR1 LNHNV, CDR2 YYDKDF (reference sequence). The CDR3 covers 14 residues.

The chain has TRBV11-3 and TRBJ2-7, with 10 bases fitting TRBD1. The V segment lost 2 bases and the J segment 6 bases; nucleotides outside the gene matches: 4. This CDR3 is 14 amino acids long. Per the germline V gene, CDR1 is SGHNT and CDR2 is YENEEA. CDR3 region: CASSLSGTGAEQYF. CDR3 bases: TGTGCCAGCAGCTTATCCGGGACAGGGGCCGAGCAGTACTTC.

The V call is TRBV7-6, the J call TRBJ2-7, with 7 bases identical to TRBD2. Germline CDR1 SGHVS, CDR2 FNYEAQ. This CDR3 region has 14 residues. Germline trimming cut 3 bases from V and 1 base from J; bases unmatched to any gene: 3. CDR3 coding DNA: TGTGCCAGCAGCTTGAGGCGGGGGTCCTACGAGCAGTACTTC. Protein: CASSLRRGSYEQYF.

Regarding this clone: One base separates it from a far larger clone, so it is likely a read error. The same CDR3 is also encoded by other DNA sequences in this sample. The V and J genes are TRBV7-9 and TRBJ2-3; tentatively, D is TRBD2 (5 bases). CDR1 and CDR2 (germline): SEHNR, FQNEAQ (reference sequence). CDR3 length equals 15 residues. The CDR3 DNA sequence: TGTGCCAGCAGCTTAGGGGTAGCGCACACAGATACGCAGTATTTC. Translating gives CASSLGVAHTDTQYF.

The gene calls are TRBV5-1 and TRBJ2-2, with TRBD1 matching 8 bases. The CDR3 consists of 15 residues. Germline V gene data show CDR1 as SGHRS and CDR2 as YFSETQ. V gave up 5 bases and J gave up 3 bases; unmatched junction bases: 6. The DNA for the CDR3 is TGCGCCAGCAGGTGGGGACAGGCAGACACCGGGGAGCTGTTTTTT. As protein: CASRWGQADTGELFF.

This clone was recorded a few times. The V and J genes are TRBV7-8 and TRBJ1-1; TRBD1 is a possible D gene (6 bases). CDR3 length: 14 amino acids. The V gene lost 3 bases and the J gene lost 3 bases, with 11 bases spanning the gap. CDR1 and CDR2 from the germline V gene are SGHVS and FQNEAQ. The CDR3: CASSFLQGDTEAFF. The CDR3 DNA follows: TGTGCCAGCAGCTTTCTACAGGGTGACACTGAAGCTTTCTTT.

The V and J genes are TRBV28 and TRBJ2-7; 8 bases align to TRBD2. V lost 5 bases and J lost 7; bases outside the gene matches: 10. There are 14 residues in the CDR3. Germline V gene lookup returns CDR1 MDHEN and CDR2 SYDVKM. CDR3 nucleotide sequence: TGTGCCAGCAGTCACAGGACTAGCCCTTTGGAGCAGTACTTC. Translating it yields CASSHRTSPLEQYF.

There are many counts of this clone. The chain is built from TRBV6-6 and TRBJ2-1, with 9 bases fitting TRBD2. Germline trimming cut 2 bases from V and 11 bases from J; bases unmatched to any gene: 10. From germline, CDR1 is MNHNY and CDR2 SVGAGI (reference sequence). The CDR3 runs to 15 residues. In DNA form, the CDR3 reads TGTGCCAGCAGTTACGTGGGTCTAGCGGGACTTCAGCAGTTCTTC. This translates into CASSYVGLAGLQQFF.

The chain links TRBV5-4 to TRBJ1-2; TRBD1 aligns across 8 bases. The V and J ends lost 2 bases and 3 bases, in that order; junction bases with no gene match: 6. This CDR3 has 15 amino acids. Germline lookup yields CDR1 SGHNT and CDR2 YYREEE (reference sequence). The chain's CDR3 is CASSFQGAYYYGYTF. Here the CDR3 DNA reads TGTGCCAGCAGCTTCCAGGGGGCGTACTACTATGGCTACACCTTC.

The CDR3 sequence: CASSQRVVGGELFF. For the CDR3, the DNA is TGTGCCAGCAGTCAGCGTGTGGTCGGCGGGGAGCTGTTTTTT. The chain combines TRBV6-6 with TRBJ2-2; D gene uncertain. CDR1 is MNHNY, CDR2 SVGAGI, per germline (reference sequence). The V and J ends lost 5 bases and 7 bases respectively, with 14 bases between them. This CDR3 contains 14 residues.

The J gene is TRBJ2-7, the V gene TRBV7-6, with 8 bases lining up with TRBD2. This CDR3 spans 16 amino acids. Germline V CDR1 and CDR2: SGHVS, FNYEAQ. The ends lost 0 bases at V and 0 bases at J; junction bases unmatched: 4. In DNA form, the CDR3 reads TGTGCCAGCAGCTTAGCGGGAGCGGGGGTCTCCTACGAGCAGTACTTC. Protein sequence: CASSLAGAGVSYEQYF.

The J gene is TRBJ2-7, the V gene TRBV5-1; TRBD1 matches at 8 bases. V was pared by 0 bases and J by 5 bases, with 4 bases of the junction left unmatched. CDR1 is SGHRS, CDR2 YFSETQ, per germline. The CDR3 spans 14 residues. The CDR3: CASSLGAGGDEQYF. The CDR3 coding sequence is TGCGCCAGCAGCTTGGGGGCAGGGGGCGACGAGCAGTACTTC. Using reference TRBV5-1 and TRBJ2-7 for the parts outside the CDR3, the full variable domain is KAGVTQTPRYLIKTRGQQVTLSCSPISGHRSVSWYQQTPGQGLQFLFEYFSETQRNKGNFPGRFSGRQFSNSRSEMNVSTLELGDSALYLCASSLGAGGDEQYFGPGTRLTVT.

The CDR3 DNA follows: TGTGCCAGCAGCTTAGGTAGCGGTCGGACTAATGAAAAACTGTTTTTT. Amino acid sequence: CASSLGSGRTNEKLFF. This chain connects TRBV7-8 to TRBJ1-4, with unresolved D. CDR3 size: 16 residues. Trimming stripped 1 base from V and 2 bases from J, with 11 bases between. Germline-derived CDR1 and CDR2 are SGHVS and FQNEAQ.

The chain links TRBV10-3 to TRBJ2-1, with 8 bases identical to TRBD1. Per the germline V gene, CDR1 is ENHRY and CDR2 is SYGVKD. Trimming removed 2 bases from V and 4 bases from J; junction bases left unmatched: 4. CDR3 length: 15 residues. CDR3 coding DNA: TGTGCCATCAGTGAGGACAGGGGCTCTTACAATGAGCAGTTCTTC. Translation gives CAISEDRGSYNEQFF.

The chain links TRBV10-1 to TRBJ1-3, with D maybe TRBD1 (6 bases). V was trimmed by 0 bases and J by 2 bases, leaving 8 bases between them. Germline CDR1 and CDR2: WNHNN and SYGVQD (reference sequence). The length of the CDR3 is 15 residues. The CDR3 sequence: CASSESGGPGNTIYF. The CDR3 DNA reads TGCGCCAGCAGTGAGTCGGGGGGGCCTGGAAACACCATATATTTT.

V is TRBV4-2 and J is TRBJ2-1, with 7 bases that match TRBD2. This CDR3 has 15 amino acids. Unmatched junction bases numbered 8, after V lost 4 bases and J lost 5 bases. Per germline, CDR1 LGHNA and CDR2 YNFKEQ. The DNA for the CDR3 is TGTGCCAGCAGCCCCCTCGGGGAGGGCCACAATGAGCAGTTCTTC. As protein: CASSPLGEGHNEQFF.